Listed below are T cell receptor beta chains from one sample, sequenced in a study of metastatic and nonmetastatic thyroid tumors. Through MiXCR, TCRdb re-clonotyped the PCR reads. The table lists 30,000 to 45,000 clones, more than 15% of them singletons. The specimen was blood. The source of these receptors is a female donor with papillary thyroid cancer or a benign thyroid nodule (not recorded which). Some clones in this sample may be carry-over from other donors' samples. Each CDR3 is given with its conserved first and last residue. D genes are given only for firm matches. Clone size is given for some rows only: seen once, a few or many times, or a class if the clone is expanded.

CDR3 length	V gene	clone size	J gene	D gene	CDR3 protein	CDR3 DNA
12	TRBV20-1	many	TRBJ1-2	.	CSARTDNYGYTF	TGCAGTGCCCGGACGGATAACTATGGCTACACCTTC
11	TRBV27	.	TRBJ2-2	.	CASQGSGDLFF	TGTGCCTCCCAGGGGTCCGGGGATCTGTTTTTT
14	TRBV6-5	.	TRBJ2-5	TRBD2	CASSYSRGVETQYF	TGTGCCAGCAGTTACTCCCGGGGGGTAGAGACCCAGTACTTC
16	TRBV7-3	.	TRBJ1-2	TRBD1	CASSSPPGQQFYGYTF	TGTGCCAGCAGCTCACCCCCGGGACAGCAGTTCTATGGCTACACCTTC
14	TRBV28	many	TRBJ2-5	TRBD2	CASSLDWGGKTQYF	TGTGCCAGCAGTTTGGATTGGGGGGGGAAGACCCAGTACTTC
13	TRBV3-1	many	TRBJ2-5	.	CASSSTRTETQYF	TGTGCCAGCAGCTCGACTAGAACAGAGACCCAGTACTTC
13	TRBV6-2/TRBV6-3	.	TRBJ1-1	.	CAISYTEVNEAFF	TGTGCCATCAGCTACACGGAAGTTAATGAAGCTTTCTTT
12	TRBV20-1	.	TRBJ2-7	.	CSASKFSYEQYF	TGCAGTGCTAGCAAGTTCTCCTACGAGCAGTACTTC
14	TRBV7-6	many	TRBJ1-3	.	CASSLRGSGNTIYF	TGTGCCAGCAGCTTACGAGGATCTGGAAACACCATATATTTT
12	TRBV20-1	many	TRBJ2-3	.	CSAETGSATQYF	TGCAGTGCTGAAACAGGGTCGGCTACGCAGTATTTT
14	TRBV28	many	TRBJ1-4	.	CAIATGGTNEKLFF	TGTGCCATCGCCACGGGGGGAACTAATGAAAAACTGTTTTTT
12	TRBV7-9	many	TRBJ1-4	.	CASSLVNEKLFF	TGTGCCAGCAGCTTAGTAAATGAAAAACTGTTTTTT
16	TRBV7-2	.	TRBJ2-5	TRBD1	CASSFRIGTAKETQYF	TGTGCCAGCAGCTTTAGGATCGGGACAGCCAAAGAGACCCAGTACTTC
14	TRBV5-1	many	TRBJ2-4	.	CASSLDGDKNIQYF	TGCGCCAGCAGCTTGGACGGAGACAAAAACATTCAGTACTTC
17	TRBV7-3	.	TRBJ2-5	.	CASSPLGVLGSQETQYF	TGTGCCAGCAGCCCCTTGGGGGTTTTGGGGTCCCAAGAGACCCAGTATTTC
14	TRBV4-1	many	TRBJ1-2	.	CASSQELRSYGYTF	TGCGCCAGCAGCCAAGAACTCCGTTCCTATGGCTACACCTTC
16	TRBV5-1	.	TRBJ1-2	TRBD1	CASSLVLGQRIYGYTF	TGCGCCAGCAGCTTGGTCTTGGGACAGAGGATCTATGGCTACACCTTC
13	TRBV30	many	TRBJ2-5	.	CACSGRFQETQYF	TGTGCCTGTTCCGGACGTTTCCAAGAGACCCAGTACTTC
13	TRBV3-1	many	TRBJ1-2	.	CASSQELGLSYTF	TGTGCCAGCAGCCAAGAGCTGGGTTTGAGCTACACCTTC
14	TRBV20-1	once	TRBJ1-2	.	CSAIAQWIYYCYTF	TGCAGTGCTATCGCACAGTGGATTTACTATTGCTACACCTTC
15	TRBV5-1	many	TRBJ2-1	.	CASSLGGVSYNEQFF	TGCGCCAGCAGCTTGGGAGGGGTTTCCTACAATGAGCAGTTCTTC
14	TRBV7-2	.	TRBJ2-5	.	CASSLAGRQETQYF	TGTGCCAGCAGCTTAGCCGGCAGGCAAGAGACACAGTACTTC
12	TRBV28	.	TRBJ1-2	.	CASSRGLDSYTF	TGTGCCAGCAGTCGAGGTCTCGATAGCTACACCTTC
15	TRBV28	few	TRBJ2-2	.	CASSLSRGGSGELFF	TGTGCCAGCAGTTTATCCAGGGGGGGCTCCGGGGAGCTGTTTTTT
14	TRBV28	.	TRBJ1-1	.	CASSVPGLNTEAFF	TGTGCCAGCAGCGTACCGGGACTGAACACCGAAGCTTTCTTT
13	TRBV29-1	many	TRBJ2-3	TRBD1	CSVEDRKLDTQYF	TGCAGCGTTGAGGACAGGAAGTTAGATACGCAGTATTTT
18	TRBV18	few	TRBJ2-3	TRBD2	CASSPRGLAGASTDTQYF	TGTGCCAGCTCACCAAGGGGTTTAGCGGGAGCGAGCACAGATACGCAGTATTTT
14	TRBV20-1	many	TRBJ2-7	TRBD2	CSASPSGRAYEQYF	TGCAGTGCTAGCCCTAGCGGGAGAGCCTACGAGCAGTACTTC
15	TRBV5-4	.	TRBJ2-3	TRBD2	CASSFGAGGTDTQYF	TGTGCCAGCAGCTTCGGAGCGGGAGGAACAGATACGCAGTATTTT
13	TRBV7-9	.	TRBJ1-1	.	CASIFTRSMEAFF	TGTGCCAGCATCTTTACCCGAAGTATGGAAGCTTTCTTT
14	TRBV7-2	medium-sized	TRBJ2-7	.	CASSLRDHSYEQYF	TGTGCCAGCAGCCTCCGGGACCACTCCTACGAGCAGTACTTC
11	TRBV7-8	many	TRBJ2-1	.	CASSVDDEQFF	TGTGCCAGCAGCGTAGACGATGAGCAGTTCTTC
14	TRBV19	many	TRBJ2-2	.	CASSMASYTGELFF	TGTGCCAGTAGTATGGCTAGCTACACCGGGGAGCTGTTTTTT
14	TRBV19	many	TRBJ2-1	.	CASSVRRSGNEQFF	TGTGCCAGTAGCGTAAGGCGATCGGGCAATGAGCAGTTCTTC
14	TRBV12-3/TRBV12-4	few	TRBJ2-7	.	CASSLGGNLYEQYF	TGTGCCAGCAGTTTAGGGGGGAACCTTTACGAGCAGTACTTC
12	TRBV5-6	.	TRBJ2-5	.	CASSLGAETQYF	TGTGCCAGCAGCTTAGGAGCGGAGACCCAGTACTTC
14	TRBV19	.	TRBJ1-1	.	CASRQLGVNTEAFF	TGTGCCAGCAGGCAACTTGGGGTGAACACTGAAGCTTTCTTT
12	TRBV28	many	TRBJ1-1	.	CASTAYWGEAFF	TGTGCCAGCACCGCCTATTGGGGTGAAGCTTTCTTT
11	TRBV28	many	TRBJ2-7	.	CASRGLSEQYF	TGTGCCAGCAGGGGGCTCAGCGAGCAGTACTTC
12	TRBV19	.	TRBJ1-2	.	CASSREGRGYTF	TGTGCCAGTAGTAGGGAAGGCCGGGGCTACACCTTC
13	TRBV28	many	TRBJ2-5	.	CASSLTLQETQYF	TGTGCCAGCAGTTTGACCCTCCAAGAGACCCAGTACTTC
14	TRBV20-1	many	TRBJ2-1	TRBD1	CSASWEQGDNEQFF	TGCAGTGCTAGTTGGGAACAGGGGGACAATGAGCAGTTCTTC
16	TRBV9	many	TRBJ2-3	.	CASSVHPGEATDTQYF	TGTGCCAGCAGCGTCCACCCCGGGGAAGCCACAGATACGCAGTATTTT
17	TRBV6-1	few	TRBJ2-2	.	CASILLGTCVDTGELFF	TGTGCCAGCATCCTACTTGGGACATGTGTGGACACCGGGGAGCTGTTTTTT
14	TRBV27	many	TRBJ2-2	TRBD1	CASRGQVNTGELFF	TGTGCCAGCCGGGGACAGGTGAACACCGGGGAGCTGTTTTTT
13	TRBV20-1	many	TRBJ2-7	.	CSATTGASGEQYF	TGCAGTGCCACCACCGGGGCCTCGGGCGAGCAGTACTTC
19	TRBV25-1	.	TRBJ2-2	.	CASTTPGSIAGDTPGSCFF	.
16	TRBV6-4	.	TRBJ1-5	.	CASSVRKGHGRQPQHF	TGTGCCAGCAGTGTTCGTAAAGGTCATGGAAGGCAGCCCCAGCATTTT
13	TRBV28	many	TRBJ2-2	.	CASSGDGLGELFF	TGTGCCAGCAGTGGGGACGGACTCGGGGAGCTGTTTTTT
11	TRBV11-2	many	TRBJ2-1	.	CASSLLREQFF	TGTGCCAGCAGCTTATTGCGTGAGCAGTTCTTC
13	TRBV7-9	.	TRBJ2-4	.	CASSGRMGDIQYF	TGTGCCAGCAGCGGAAGGATGGGTGACATTCAGTACTTC
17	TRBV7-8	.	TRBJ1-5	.	CASSSRRSGNSNQPQHF	TGTGCCAGCAGCTCCAGGCGTTCAGGGAATAGCAATCAGCCCCAGCATTTT
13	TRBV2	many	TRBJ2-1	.	CASTLDRSSEQFF	TGTGCCAGCACCCTCGACAGGTCTAGTGAGCAGTTCTTC